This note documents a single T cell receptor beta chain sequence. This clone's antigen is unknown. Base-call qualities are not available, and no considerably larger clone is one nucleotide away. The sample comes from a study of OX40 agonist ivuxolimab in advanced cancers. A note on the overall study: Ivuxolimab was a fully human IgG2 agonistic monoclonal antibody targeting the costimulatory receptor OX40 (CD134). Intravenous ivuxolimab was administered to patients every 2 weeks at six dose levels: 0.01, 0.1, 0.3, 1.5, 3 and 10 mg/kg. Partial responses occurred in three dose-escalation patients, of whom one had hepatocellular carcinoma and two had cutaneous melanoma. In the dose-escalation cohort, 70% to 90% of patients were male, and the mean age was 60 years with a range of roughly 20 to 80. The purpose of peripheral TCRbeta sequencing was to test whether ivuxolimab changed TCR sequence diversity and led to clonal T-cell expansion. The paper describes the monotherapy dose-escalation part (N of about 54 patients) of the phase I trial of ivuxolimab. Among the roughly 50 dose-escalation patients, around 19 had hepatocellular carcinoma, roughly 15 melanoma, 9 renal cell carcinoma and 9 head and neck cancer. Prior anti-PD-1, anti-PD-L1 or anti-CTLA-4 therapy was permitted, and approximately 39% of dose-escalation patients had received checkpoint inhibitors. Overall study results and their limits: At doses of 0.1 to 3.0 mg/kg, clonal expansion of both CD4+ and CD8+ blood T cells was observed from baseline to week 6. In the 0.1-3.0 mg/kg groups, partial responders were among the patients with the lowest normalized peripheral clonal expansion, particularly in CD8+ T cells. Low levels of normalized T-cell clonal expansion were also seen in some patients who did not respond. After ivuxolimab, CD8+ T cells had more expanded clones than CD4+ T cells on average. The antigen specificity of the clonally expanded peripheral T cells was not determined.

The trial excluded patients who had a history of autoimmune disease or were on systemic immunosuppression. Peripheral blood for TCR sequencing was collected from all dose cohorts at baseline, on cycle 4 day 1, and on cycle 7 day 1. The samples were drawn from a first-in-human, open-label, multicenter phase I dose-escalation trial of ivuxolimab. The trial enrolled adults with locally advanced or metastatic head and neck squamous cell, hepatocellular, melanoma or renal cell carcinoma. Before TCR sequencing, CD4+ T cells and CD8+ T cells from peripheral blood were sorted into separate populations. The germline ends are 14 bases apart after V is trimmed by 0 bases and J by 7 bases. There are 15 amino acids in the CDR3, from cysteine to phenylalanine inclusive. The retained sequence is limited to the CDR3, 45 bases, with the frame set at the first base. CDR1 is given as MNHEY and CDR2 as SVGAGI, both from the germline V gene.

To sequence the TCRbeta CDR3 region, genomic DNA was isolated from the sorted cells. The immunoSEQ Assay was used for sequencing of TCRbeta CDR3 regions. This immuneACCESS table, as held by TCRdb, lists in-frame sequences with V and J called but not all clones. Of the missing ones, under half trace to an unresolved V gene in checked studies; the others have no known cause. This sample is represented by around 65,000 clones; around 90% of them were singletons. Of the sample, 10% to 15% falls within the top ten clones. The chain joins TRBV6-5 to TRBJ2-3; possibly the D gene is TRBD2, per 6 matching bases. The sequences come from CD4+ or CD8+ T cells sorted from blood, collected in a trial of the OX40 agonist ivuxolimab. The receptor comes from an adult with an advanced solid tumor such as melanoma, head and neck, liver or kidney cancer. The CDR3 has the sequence CASSYSFSGSNTQYF. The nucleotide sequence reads TGTGCCAGCAGTTACTCGTTCAGCGGGTCGAATACGCAGTATTTT.